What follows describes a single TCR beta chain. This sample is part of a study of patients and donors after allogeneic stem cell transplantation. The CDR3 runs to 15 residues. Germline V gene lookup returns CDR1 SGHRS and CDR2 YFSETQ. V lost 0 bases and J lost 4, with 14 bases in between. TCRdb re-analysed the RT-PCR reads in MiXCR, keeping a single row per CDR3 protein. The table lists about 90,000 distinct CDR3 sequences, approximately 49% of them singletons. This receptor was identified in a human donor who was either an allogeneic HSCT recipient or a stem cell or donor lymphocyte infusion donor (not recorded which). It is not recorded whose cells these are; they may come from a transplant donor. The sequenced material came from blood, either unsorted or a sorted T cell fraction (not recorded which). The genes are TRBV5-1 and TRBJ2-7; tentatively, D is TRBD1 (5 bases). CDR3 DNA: TGCGCCAGCAGCTTGGTCCCGACAGAGACATACGAGCAGTACTTC. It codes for CASSLVPTETYEQYF.